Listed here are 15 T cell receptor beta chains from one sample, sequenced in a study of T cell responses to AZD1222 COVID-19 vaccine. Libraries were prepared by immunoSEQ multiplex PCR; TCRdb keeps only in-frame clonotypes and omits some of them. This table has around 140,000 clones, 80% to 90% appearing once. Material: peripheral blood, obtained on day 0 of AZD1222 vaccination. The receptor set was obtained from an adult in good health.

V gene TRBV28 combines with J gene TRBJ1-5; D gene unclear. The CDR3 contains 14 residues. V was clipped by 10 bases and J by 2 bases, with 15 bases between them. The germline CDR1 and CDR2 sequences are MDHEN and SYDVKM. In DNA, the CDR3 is TGTGCCACCCTCGGCCTCCTCGGCAATCAGCCCCAGCATTTT. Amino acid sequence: CATLGLLGNQPQHF.

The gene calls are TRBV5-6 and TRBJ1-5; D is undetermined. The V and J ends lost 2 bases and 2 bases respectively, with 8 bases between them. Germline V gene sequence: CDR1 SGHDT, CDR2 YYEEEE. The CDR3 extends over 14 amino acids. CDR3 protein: CASSFSAGNQPQHF. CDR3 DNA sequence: TGTGCCAGCAGCTTCAGCGCTGGCAATCAGCCCCAGCATTTT.

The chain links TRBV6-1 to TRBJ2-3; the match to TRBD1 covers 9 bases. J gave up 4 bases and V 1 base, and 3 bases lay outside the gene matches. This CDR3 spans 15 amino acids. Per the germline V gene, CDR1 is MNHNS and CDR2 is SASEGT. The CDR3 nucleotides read TGTGCCAGCAGTGAAGGGACAGGGGACGCAGATACGCAGTATTTT. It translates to CASSEGTGDADTQYF.

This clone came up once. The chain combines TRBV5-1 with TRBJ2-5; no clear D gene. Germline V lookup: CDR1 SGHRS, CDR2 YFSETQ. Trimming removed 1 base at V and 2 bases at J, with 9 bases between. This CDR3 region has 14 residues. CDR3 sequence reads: CASSLPGRQETQYF. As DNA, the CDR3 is TGCGCCAGCAGCTTGCCTGGACGGCAAGAGACCCAGTACTTC.

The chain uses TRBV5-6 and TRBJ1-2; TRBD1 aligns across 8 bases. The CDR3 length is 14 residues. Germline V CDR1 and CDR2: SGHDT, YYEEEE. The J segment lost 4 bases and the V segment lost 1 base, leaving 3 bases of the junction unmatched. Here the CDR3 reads CASSLRDRSYGYTF. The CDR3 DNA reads TGTGCCAGCAGCTTGCGGGACAGGTCCTATGGCTACACCTTC.

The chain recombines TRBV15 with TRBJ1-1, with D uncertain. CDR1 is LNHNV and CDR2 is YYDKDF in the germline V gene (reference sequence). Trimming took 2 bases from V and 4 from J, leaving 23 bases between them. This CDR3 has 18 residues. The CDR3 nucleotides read TGTGCCACCAGCAGATCGATCGAAATGGGCGACCCGGGCACTGAAGCTTTCTTT. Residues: CATSRSIEMGDPGTEAFF.

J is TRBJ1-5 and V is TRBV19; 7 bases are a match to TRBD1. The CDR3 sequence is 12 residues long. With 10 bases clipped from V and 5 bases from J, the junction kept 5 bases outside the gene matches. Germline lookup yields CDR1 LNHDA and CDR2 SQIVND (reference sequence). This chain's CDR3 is CATSTGYQPQHF. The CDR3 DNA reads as TGTGCCACCTCGACAGGGTATCAGCCCCAGCATTTT.

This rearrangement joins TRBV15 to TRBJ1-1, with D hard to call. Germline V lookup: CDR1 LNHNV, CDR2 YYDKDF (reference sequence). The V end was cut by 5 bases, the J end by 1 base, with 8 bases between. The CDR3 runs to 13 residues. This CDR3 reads CATSARENTEAFF. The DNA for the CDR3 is TGTGCCACCAGCGCCCGGGAGAACACTGAAGCTTTCTTT.

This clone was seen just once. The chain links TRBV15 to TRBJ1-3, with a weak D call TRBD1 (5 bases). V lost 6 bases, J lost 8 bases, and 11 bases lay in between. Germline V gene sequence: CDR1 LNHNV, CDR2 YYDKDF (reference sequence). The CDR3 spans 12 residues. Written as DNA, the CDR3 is TGTGCCACCAGGCGGGGGACTGACACCATATATTTT. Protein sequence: CATRRGTDTIYF. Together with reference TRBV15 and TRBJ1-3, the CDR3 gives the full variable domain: DAMVIQNPRYQVTQFGKPVTLSCSQTLNHNVMYWYQQKSSQAPKLLFHYYDKDFNNEADTPDNFQSRRPNTSFCFLDIRSPGLGDTAMYLCATRRGTDTIYFGEGSWLTVV.

CDR3 nucleotide sequence: TGTGCCAGCCCGGCGACAGGCAGTGCCCGCAATCAGCCCCAGCATTTT. Protein product: CASPATGSARNQPQHF. The chain couples TRBV18 to TRBJ1-5, with D perhaps matching TRBD1 (6 bases). This CDR3 comprises 16 residues. With 8 bases removed from V and 2 bases from J, the gap between germline ends came to 19 bases. Germline V lookup: CDR1 KGHSH, CDR2 LQKENI.

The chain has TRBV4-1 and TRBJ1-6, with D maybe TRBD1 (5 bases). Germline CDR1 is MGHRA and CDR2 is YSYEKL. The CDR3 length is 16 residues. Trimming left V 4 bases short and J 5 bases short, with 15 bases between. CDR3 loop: CASSLSGTFNNSPLHF. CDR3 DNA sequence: TGCGCCAGCAGCCTGTCAGGGACTTTCAATAATTCACCCCTCCACTTT.

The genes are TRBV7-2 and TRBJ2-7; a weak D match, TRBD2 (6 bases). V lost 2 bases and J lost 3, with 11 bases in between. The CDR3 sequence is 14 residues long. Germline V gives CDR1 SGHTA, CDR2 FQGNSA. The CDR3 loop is CASSLTSGHYEQYF. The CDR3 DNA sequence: TGTGCCAGCAGCTTAACCAGCGGGCACTACGAGCAGTACTTC.

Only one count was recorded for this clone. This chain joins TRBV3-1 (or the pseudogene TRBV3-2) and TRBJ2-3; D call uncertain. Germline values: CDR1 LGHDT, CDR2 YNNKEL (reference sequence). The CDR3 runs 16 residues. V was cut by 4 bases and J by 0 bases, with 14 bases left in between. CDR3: CASSPSTRRSTDTQYF. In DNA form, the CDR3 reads TGTGCCAGCAGCCCGTCGACCCGGCGGAGCACAGATACGCAGTATTTT.

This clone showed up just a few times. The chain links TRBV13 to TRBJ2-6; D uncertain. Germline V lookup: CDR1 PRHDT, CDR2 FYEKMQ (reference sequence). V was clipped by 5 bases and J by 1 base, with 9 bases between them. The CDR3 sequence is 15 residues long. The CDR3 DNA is TGTGCCAGCAGCCTAAGACTTTCTGGGGCCAACGTCCTGACTTTC. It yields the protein CASSLRLSGANVLTF.

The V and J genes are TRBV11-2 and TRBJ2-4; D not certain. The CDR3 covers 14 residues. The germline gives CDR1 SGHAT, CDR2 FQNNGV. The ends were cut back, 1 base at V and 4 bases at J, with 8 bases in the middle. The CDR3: CASSLGWGKNIQYF. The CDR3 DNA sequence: TGTGCCAGCAGCTTAGGGTGGGGAAAAAACATTCAGTACTTC.